The rows below give T cell receptor beta chains drawn from one sample of a study of cytomegalovirus exposure and HLA in healthy donors. Assay used: immunoSEQ multiplex PCR; TCRdb lists only in-frame clones, some missing. The sample lists approximately 170,000 clones; about three quarters were seen once. The sample comprised PBMCs. These receptors were obtained from a female donor in good health and CMV-seronegative. The conserved cysteine and the conserved F or W are not part of the CDR3 here.

V gene,J gene,CDR3 protein
TRBV21-1,TRBJ1-1,ASSKGQGGGAF
TRBV4-3,TRBJ2-7,ASSQGFAGQDYEQY
TRBV14,TRBJ1-6,ASSHQADSPLH
TRBV9,TRBJ2-1,ASSVAPGLADYNEQF
TRBV19,TRBJ2-1,ASSSLADPNEQF
TRBV27,TRBJ1-6,ASSDDRYNSPLH
TRBV19,TRBJ1-5,ASSADRSNQPQH
TRBV7-9,.,ASSLDARGYEQY
TRBV7-9,TRBJ2-7,ASSPGLSYEQY
TRBV28,.,ASSAGTGPYEQY
TRBV2,TRBJ1-5,ASSDGREGQPQH
TRBV28,TRBJ1-5,ASSRRRGEAQPQH
TRBV2,TRBJ1-6,ASSDGRGPSPLH
TRBV10-3,TRBJ2-1,AISLAGPNEQF
TRBV2,TRBJ2-7,ASNGLAAYEQY
TRBV7-2,TRBJ1-4,ASSLGRGVDEKLF
TRBV14,TRBJ2-5,ASSQYFGDSQETQY
TRBV28,TRBJ1-6,ASSSLSGGAGNSPLH
TRBV6-1,TRBJ2-7,ASSEGWLEPG
TRBV6-5,TRBJ1-1,ASSLHRGEAF
TRBV5-4,TRBJ1-6,ASSLDRSNSPLH
TRBV29-1,TRBJ2-1,SVEDPTSGISYNEQF
TRBV4-1,TRBJ1-6,ASSQDTTGTYNSPLH
TRBV28,TRBJ1-4,ASSPVYSNEKLF
TRBV13,TRBJ2-7,ASSAMKGTYEQY
TRBV7-2,TRBJ1-2,ASSRGTGYYGYT
TRBV6-4,TRBJ2-1,ASSEGGGVLNEQF